The 8 T cell receptor beta chains reported below all come from one sample, sequenced in a study of CD8 T cells in Susac syndrome. Reverse transcription of about 0.5 to 1 ug RNA used random hexamers. TCRdb used MiXCR to reprocess the immunoSEQ multiplex PCR reads, holding one entry per CDR3 protein. This sample yields around 140,000 distinct CDR3 sequences, of which around 93% are seen a single time; 0.14% belongs to the top ten. The sample comprised CD4+ T cells from PBMCs. Receptor source: a human donor with Susac syndrome.

The V gene is TRBV18, the J gene TRBJ1-2; 9 bases agree with TRBD1. CDR1 and CDR2 from the germline V gene are KGHSH and LQKENI. V shed 6 bases and J 10 bases; nucleotides not matched to a gene: 9. CDR3 length: 13 residues. This chain's CDR3 is CASSDRTGVYYTF. For the CDR3, the DNA is TGTGCCAGCTCGGATAGGACAGGGGTGTACTACACCTTC.

The chain links TRBV20-1 to TRBJ2-1, with D perhaps TRBD1 or TRBD2 (6 bases each). V lost 4 bases to trimming and J lost 1 base, with 17 bases between them. The CDR3 length is 16 residues. Looked up from germline, CDR1 is DFQATT and CDR2 is SNEGSKA (reference sequence). CDR3 amino acids: CSAKPLRGRSYNEQFF. The CDR3 nucleotides are TGCAGTGCTAAGCCTCTAAGGGGGAGGTCCTACAATGAGCAGTTCTTC.

The rearrangement links TRBV5-1 to TRBJ2-1; the D call may be TRBD1 or TRBD2 (5 bases each). CDR3 length equals 13 residues. V gave up 4 bases and J gave up 9 bases, with 14 bases separating them. Per the germline V gene, CDR1 is SGHRS and CDR2 is YFSETQ. The CDR3 sequence: CASSRGTRGEQFF. The CDR3 coding sequence is TGCGCCAGCAGCCGGGGCACTCGGGGTGAGCAGTTCTTC.

The chain uses TRBV7-3 and TRBJ2-3; D unresolved. This CDR3 comprises 12 residues. Germline-derived CDR1 and CDR2 are SGHTA and FQGTGA. V lost 4 bases and J 4 bases, leaving 6 bases between the germline ends. CDR3 sequence reads: CASSSSPDTQYF. CDR3 nucleotides: TGTGCCAGCAGCTCCTCACCAGATACGCAGTATTTT. Using reference TRBV7-3 and TRBJ2-3 for the parts outside the CDR3, the full variable domain is GAGVSQTPSNKVTEKGKYVELRCDPISGHTALYWYRQSLGQGPEFLIYFQGTGAADDSGLPNDRFFAVRPEGSVSTLKIQRTERGDSAVYLCASSSSPDTQYFGPGTRLTVL.

The chain recombines TRBV2 with TRBJ2-1; TRBD2 agrees at 9 bases. J gave up 0 bases and V 6 bases, and 3 bases lay outside the gene matches. The CDR3 has 15 residues. Germline CDR1 and CDR2: SNHLY and FYNNEI. CDR3 in DNA: TGTGCCAGCAGACTAGCGGGCTTCTCCTACAATGAGCAGTTCTTC. This gives the protein CASRLAGFSYNEQFF. The full variable domain, with the rest looked up from reference TRBV2 and TRBJ2-1, is EPEVTQTPSHQVTQMGQEVILRCVPISNHLYFYWYRQILGQKVEFLVSFYNNEISEKSEIFDDQFSVERPDGSNFTLKIRSTKLEDSAMYFCASRLAGFSYNEQFFGPGTRLTVL.

This clonotype was detected once. J is TRBJ2-1 and V is TRBV5-4; maybe TRBD1 (6 bases). CDR1 is SGHNT and CDR2 is YYREEE in the germline V gene (reference sequence). V lost 1 base and J 6 bases, leaving 11 bases between the germline ends. The CDR3 sequence is 14 residues long. The CDR3 DNA reads TGTGCCAGCAGCTTGCGGGCAGGGGCCAATGAGCAGTTCTTC. This sequence encodes CASSLRAGANEQFF.

The chain couples TRBV20-1 to TRBJ1-2; D perhaps matches TRBD1 (5 bases). There are 12 residues in the CDR3. V lost 6 bases to trimming and J lost 4 bases, with 12 bases between them. Germline-derived CDR1 and CDR2 are DFQATT and SNEGSKA (reference sequence). CDR3 protein: CSAMGEVYGYTF. The CDR3 DNA is TGCAGTGCAATGGGGGAGGTCTATGGCTACACCTTC.

CDR3 nucleotide sequence: TGTGCCAGCAGTAAACCTTTGCAGGCGGGAGATACGCAGTATTTT. Translating it yields CASSKPLQAGDTQYF. V gene TRBV6-6 combines with J gene TRBJ2-3; D possibly corresponds to TRBD2 (5 bases). Deletions cut 5 bases from V and 5 bases from J, with 17 bases between. Per the germline V gene, CDR1 is MNHNY and CDR2 is SVGAGI (reference sequence). CDR3 length: 15 residues.